What follows is one TCR beta chain and its context. These data come from a study of T cell changes during pregnancy in multiple sclerosis. TCRdb's table, derived via immunoSEQ multiplex PCR, lists solely in-frame clones and lacks some. The sample contains some 17,000 clones, approximately 84% of which appear only once. V lost 6 bases to trimming and J lost 5 bases; unmatched junction nucleotides: 4. There are 15 residues in the CDR3. CDR1 is MNHEY, CDR2 SVGAGI, per germline. The sample here was CD8+ T cells from peripheral blood mononuclear cells, taken in the third trimester of pregnancy. This chain uses TRBV6-5 with TRBJ2-7; 16 nucleotides align to TRBD2. The sequence derives from a female donor in good health, enrolled as a control in a pregnancy study. CDR3 region: CASSQGLAGGNEQYF. CDR3 nucleotides: TGTGCCAGCAGCCAGGGACTAGCGGGAGGGAACGAGCAGTACTTC.